Given below is one TCR beta chain in context. Its antigen is currently not known. It has no much larger one-base neighbor in the sample; base qualities were not kept. Relative to germline, V is 8 bases shorter and J is 1 base shorter, with 26 bases between their ends. The CDR3 spans 18 residues, from the cysteine through the phenylalanine. The read is trimmed to its CDR3 DNA, 54 bases read in frame from base 1. RNA was extracted using the RNeasy kit, and about 0.45 to 1 microgram was reverse transcribed with random hexamers. TCR beta CDR3 regions were amplified with the immunoSEQ multiplex PCR assay covering 54 Vbeta and 13 Jbeta segments. To correct PCR amplification bias, a synthetic template baseline was used for both primer optimization and computational correction. On the authors' methods: Only productive sequences were kept, with reads annotated to V, D and J genes according to IMGT and analyzed in immunoSEQ Analyzer. To calculate clonality, Shannon entropy was normalized by log2 of the number of productive unique sequences and then subtracted from one. For each patient and control, public and private clones were evaluated among the 100 most prevalent clones. A clone was defined as Susac-specific if it was absent from the healthy and MS cohorts, from more than 850 published viral clones and from other ImmuneACCESS disease sequences. TCRdb passed the public sequencing reads through fastp at Q25 and MiXCR, retaining productive beta sequences. Each record represents a unique CDR3 protein, reported with the most common genes and DNA among its rows. TCRdb's processing, not the study's, gives the V and J calls here. The sample table lists about 430,000 distinct CDR3 sequences, approximately 85% of them with a count of one. The ten largest clones add up to approximately 0.12% of the sample.

The data were obtained in a study of CD8 T cells in Susac syndrome (dated 2019 in TCRdb). Notes on the research overall: Whether CD8+ T cell activation and differentiation in Susac syndrome was antigen driven was tested using repertoire sequencing. The clonality of the CD8+ T cell repertoire was compared across about a dozen healthy donors, about 14 Susac syndrome patients and about 15 multiple sclerosis patients. The full study reports these points: The TCR sequencing and HLA analysis was acknowledged to have included a relatively small number of individuals.

Peripheral blood CD8+ and CD4+ T cells from healthy donors, Susac syndrome patients and multiple sclerosis patients were profiled by high-throughput TCR beta sequencing. The multiple sclerosis controls were treatment-naive patients who had stable or active relapsing-remitting disease and met the revised McDonald criteria. CD8+ TEMRA cells were enriched by FACS, while bulk CD8+ and CD4+ T cells were purified by magnetic negative isolation. Blood was drawn into EDTA tubes, processed within 24 hours, and PBMCs were isolated by density gradient centrifugation. PBMCs destined for TCR sequencing were cryopreserved in liquid nitrogen and later thawed in a 37 °C water bath. Purity of sorted or isolated CD4+, CD8+ and CD8+ TEMRA cells was at least 90%.

The clonotype originates from a human donor with multiple sclerosis. The V and J segments used are TRBV12-3 or TRBV12-4 and TRBJ1-1; possibly the D gene is TRBD1, per 6 matching bases. The sample consisted of CD8+ T cells from PBMCs. The CDR3 protein sequence reads: CASFEERRDTDRNTEAFF. DNA sequence: TGTGCCAGCTTTGAGGAGAGGAGGGACACCGATAGGAACACTGAAGCTTTCTTT.